The TCR beta chain under discussion was sequenced for a study of regulatory dendritic cells for organ transplantation. Notes on the study in general: Memory CD8+ clonal expansion seemed more limited with regulatory than mature dendritic cells. Of resting T cell subsets, memory CD8+ had the most alloreactive clonotypes.

CFSE-labeled sorted T cells met regulatory or mature dendritic cells for over 4 days. Memory T cells were CD45RO+, naive were CD45RA+, sorted by FACS. CDR1 and CDR2 (germline): LNHNV, YYDKDF (reference sequence). This CDR3 is 16 amino acids long. V shed 1 base, J shed 0 bases, and the junction held 5 bases outside the gene matches. Sequenced by immunoSEQ multiplex PCR; TCRdb stores in-frame clones only, minus some. The repertoire holds around 20,000 clones, approximately 85% seen once, with roughly 0.67% in the top ten. For this clone: The antigen is undetermined. The same CDR3 arises from other DNA sequences in this sample as well.

The chain carries TRBV15 and TRBJ1-1; TRBD1 aligns across 7 bases. What was sequenced was naive CD4+ T cells from blood cultured with regulatory dendritic cells. This sample's subset: CD45RA+ naive T cells. The TCR was taken from a human donor in good health. The CDR3 loop is CATSRGTGTVNTEAFF. CDR3 in DNA: TGTGCCACCAGCAGAGGGACTGGGACAGTGAACACTGAAGCTTTCTTT.